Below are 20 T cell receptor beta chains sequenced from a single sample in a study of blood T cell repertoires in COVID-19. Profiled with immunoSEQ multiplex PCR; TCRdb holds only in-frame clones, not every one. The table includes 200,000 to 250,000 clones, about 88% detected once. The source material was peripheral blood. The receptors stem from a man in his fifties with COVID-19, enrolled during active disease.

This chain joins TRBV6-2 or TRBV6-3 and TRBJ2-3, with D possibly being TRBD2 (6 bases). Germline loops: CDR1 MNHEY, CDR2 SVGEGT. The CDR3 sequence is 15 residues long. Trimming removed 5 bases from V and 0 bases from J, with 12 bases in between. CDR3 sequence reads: CASSPGGLSTDTQYF. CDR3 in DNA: TGTGCCAGCAGTCCCGGAGGGTTGAGCACAGATACGCAGTATTTT.

The CDR3 region is CASSYSVGGGSYEQYF. In DNA form, the CDR3 reads TGTGCCAGCAGTTACTCGGTTGGGGGAGGTTCCTACGAGCAGTACTTC. The chain employs TRBV6-5 and TRBJ2-7; possible D gene TRBD2, 6 bases. The CDR3 is made up of 16 amino acids. CDR1 is MNHEY, CDR2 SVGAGI, per germline. The V end lost 0 bases, the J end lost 1 base, and 13 bases lay between the germline ends.

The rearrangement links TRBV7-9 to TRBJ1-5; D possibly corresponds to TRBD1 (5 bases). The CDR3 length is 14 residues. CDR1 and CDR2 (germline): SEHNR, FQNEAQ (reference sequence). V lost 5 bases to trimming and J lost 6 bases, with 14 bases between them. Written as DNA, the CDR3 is TGTGCCAGCAGCCCCTCCAGCGGGGCTCAGCCCCAGCATTTT. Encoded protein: CASSPSSGAQPQHF.

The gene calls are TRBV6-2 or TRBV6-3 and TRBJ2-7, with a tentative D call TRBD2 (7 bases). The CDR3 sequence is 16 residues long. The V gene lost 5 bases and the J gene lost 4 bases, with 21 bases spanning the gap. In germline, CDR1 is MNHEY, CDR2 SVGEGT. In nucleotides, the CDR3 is TGTGCCAGCAGTAACCCAACACGGGGGGCGTGGTACGAGCAGTACTTC. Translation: CASSNPTRGAWYEQYF.

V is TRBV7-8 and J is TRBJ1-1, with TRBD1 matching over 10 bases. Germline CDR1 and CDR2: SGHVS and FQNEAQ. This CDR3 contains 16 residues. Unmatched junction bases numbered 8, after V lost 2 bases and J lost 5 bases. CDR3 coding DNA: TGTGCCAGCAGCTTAAGACAGGGGGCAGATGGGACTGAAGCTTTCTTT. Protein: CASSLRQGADGTEAFF.

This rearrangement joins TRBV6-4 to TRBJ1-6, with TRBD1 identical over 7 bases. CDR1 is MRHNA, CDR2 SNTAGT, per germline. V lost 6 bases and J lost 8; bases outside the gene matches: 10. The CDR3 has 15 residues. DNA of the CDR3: TGTGCCAGCAGAGCGAGTGACAGGGTTCATTCACCCCTCCACTTT. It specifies CASRASDRVHSPLHF.

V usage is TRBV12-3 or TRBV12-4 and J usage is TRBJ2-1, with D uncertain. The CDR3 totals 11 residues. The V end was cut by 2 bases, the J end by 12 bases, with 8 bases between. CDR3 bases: TGTGCCAGCAGTTTAAGAGTCGGGCAGTTCTTC. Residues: CASSLRVGQFF.

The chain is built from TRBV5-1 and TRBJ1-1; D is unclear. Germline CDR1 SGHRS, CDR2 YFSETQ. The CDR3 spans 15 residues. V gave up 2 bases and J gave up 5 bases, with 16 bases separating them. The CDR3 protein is CASSFRDLGETEAFF. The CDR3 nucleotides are TGCGCCAGCAGCTTTCGAGACTTGGGTGAAACTGAAGCTTTCTTT.

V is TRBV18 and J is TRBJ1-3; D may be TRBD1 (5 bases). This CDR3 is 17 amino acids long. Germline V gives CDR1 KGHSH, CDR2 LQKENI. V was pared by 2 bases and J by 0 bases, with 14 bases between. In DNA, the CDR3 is TGTGCCAGCTCACCATACAGAGACAGCAGCTCTGGAAACACCATATATTTT. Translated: CASSPYRDSSSGNTIYF. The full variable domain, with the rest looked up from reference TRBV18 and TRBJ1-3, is NAGVMQNPRHLVRRRGQEARLRCSPMKGHSHVYWYRQLPEEGLKFMVYLQKENIIDESGMPKERFSAEFPKEGPSILRIQQVVRGDSAAYFCASSPYRDSSSGNTIYFGEGSWLTVV.

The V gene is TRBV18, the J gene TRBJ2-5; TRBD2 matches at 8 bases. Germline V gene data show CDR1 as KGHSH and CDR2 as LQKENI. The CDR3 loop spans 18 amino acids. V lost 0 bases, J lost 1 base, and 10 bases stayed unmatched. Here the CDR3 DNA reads TGTGCCAGCTCACCACCGCCCGGTTACGGGGGGGGCCAAGAGACCCAGTACTTC. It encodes CASSPPPGYGGGQETQYF.

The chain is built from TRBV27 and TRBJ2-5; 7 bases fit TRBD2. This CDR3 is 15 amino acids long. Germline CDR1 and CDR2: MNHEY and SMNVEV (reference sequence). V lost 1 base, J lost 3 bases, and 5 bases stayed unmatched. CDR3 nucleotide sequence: TGTGCCAGCAGTTTATTTCGGGGAGGGGAAGAGACCCAGTACTTC. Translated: CASSLFRGGEETQYF.

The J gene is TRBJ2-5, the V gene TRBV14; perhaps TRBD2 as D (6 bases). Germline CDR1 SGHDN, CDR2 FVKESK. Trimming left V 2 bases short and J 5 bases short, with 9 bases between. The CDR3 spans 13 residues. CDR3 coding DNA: TGTGCCAGCAGCCAATGGGGGGTTGAGACCCAGTACTTC. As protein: CASSQWGVETQYF.

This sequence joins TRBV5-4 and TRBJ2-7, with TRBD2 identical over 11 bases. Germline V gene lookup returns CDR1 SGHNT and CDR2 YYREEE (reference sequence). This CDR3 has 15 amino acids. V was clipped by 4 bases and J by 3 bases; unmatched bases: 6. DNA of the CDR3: TGTGCCAGCAGCACCCCTAGCGGGAGGTTCTACGAGCAGTACTTC. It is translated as CASSTPSGRFYEQYF.

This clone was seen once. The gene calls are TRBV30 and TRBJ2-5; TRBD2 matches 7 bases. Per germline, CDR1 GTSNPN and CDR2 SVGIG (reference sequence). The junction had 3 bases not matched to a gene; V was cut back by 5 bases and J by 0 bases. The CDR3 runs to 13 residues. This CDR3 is CAWERGDQETQYF. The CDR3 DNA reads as TGTGCCTGGGAACGGGGGGACCAAGAGACCCAGTACTTC.

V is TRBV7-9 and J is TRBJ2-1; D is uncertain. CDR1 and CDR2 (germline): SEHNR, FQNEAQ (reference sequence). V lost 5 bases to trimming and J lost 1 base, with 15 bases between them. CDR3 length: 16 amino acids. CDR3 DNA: TGTGCCAGCAGCCCCCGTAGTAGCCGGTCCTACAATGAGCAGTTCTTC. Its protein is CASSPRSSRSYNEQFF.

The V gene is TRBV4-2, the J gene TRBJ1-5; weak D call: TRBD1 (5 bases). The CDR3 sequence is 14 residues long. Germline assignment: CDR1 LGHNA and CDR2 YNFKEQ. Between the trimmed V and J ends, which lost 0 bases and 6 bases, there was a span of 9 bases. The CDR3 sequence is CASSQEGDLQPQHF. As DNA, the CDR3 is TGTGCCAGCAGCCAAGAAGGGGATCTTCAGCCCCAGCATTTT.

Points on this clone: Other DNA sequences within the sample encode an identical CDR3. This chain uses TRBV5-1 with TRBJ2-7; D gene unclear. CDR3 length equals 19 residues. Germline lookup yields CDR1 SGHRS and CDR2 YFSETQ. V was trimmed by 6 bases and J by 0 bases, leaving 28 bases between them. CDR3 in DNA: TGCGCCAGCAACCCCTTCGGAGCCGCCCAAGGCGTGAACTCCTACGAGCAGTACTTC. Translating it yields CASNPFGAAQGVNSYEQYF.

In DNA, the CDR3 is TGTGCCAGCAAAAGTCGGGGTGTTGGCTACACCTTC. The encoded protein is CASKSRGVGYTF. The J gene is TRBJ1-2, the V gene TRBV6-6; no firm D call. Trimming cost V 7 bases and J 7 bases, with 13 bases left between them. Germline CDR1 and CDR2: MNHNY and SVGAGI (reference sequence). The CDR3 length is 12 residues.

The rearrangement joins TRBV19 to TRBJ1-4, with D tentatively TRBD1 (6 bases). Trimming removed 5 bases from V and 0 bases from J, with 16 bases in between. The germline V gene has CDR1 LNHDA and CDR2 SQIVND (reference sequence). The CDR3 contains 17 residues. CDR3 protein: CASSENRVGATNEKLFF. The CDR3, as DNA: TGTGCCAGTAGTGAAAACAGGGTGGGGGCAACTAATGAAAAACTGTTTTTT. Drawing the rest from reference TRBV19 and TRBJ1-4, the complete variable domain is DGGITQSPKYLFRKEGQNVTLSCEQNLNHDAMYWYRQDPGQGLRLIYYSQIVNDFQKGDIAEGYSVSREKKESFPLTVTSAQKNPTAFYLCASSENRVGATNEKLFFGSGTQLSVL.

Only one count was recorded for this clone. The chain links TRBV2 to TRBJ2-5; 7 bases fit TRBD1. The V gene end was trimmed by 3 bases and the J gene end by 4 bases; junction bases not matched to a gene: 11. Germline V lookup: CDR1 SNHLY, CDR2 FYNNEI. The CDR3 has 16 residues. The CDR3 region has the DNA TGTGCCAGCAGTGATGCCGGGACAGAAAAGAGAGAGACCCAGTACTTC. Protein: CASSDAGTEKRETQYF.